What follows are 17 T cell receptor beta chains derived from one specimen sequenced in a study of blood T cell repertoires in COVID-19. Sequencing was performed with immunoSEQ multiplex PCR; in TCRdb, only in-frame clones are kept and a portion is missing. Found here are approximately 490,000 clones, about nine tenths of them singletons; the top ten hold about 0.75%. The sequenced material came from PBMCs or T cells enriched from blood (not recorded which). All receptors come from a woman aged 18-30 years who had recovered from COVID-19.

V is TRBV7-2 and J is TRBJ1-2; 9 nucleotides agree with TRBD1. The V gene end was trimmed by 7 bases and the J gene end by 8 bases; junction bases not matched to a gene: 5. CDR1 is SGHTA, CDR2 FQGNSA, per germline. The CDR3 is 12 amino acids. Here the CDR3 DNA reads TGTGCCAGCATCTGGACAGGGGAAGGCTACACCTTC. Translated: CASIWTGEGYTF.

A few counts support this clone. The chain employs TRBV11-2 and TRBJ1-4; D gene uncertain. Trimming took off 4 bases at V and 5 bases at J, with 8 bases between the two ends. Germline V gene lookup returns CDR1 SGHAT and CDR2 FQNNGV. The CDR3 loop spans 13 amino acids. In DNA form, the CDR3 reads TGTGCCAGCAGCTATGGGAGGAATGAAAAACTGTTTTTT. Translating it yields CASSYGRNEKLFF.

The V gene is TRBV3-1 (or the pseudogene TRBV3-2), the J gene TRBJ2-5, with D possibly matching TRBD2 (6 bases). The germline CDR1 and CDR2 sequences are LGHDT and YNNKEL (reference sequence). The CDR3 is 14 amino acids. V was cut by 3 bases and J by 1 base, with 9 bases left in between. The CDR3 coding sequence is TGTGCCAGCAGCCATAGGGACTTCCAAGAGACCCAGTACTTC. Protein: CASSHRDFQETQYF.

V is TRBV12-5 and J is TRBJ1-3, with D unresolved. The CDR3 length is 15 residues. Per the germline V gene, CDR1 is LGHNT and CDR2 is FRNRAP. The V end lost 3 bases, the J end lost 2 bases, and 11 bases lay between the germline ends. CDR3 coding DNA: TGTGCTAGTGGTTTAAGTCTATCCGCTGGAAACACCATATATTTT. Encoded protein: CASGLSLSAGNTIYF.

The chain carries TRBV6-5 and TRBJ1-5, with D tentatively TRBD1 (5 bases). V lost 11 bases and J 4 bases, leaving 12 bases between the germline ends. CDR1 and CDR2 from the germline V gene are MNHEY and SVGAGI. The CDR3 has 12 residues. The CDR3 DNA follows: TGTGCCGCCTGGGGGGGGAATCAGCCCCAGCATTTT. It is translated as CAAWGGNQPQHF.

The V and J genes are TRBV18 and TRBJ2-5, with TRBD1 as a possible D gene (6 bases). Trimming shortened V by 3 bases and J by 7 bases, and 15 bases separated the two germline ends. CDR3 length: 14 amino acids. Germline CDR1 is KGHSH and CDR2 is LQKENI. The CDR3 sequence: CASSPPTGDVTQYF. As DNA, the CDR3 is TGTGCCAGCTCACCCCCGACAGGAGACGTGACCCAGTACTTC.

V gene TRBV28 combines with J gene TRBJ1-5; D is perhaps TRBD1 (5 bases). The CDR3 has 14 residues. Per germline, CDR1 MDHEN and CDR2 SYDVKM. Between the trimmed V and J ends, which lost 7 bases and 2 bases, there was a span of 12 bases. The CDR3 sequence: CASTYEGGNQPQHF. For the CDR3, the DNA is TGTGCCAGCACTTATGAAGGGGGCAATCAGCCCCAGCATTTT.

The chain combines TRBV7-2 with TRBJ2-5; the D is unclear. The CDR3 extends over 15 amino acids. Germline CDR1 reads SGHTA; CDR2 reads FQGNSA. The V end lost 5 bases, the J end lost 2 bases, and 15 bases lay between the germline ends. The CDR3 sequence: CASSVSVAPQETQYF. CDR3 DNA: TGTGCCAGCAGCGTATCTGTAGCCCCACAAGAGACCCAGTACTTC.

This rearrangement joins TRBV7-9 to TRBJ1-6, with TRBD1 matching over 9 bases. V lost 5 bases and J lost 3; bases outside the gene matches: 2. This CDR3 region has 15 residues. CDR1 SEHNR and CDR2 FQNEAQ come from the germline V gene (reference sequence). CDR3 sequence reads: CASSRQGDYNSPLHF. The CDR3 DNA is TGTGCCAGCAGCCGACAGGGGGACTATAATTCACCCCTCCACTTT.

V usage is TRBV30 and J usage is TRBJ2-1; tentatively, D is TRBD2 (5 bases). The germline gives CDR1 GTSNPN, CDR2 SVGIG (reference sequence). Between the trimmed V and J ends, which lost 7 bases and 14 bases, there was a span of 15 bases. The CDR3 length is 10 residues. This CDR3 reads CAYSRESKFF. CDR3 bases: TGTGCCTACTCTCGGGAATCAAAGTTCTTC.

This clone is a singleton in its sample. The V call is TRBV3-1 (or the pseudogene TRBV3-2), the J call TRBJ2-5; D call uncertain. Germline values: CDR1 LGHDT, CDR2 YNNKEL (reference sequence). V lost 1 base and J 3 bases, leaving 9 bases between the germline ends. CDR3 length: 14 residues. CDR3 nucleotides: TGTGCCAGCAGCCAAGGAGGTACCAAAGAGACCCAGTACTTC. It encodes CASSQGGTKETQYF.

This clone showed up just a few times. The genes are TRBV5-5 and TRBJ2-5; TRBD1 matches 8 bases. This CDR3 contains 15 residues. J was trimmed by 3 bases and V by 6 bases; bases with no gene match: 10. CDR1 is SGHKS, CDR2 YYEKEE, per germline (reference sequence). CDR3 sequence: CASTQGGTGKETQYF. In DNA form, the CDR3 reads TGTGCCAGCACGCAAGGGGGGACAGGAAAAGAGACCCAGTACTTC.

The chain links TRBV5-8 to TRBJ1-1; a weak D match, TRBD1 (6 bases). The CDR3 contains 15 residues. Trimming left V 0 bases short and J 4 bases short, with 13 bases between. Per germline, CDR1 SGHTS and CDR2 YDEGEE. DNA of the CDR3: TGTGCCAGCAGCTTGGGAGGGGGGGTCCGCACTGAAGCTTTCTTT. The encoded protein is CASSLGGGVRTEAFF.

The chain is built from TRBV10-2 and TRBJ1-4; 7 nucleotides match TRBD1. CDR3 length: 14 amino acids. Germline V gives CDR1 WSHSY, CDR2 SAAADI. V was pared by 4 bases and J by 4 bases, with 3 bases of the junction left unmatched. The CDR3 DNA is TGCGCCAGCAGTGGAGGGGACAGTAATGAAAAACTGTTTTTT. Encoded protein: CASSGGDSNEKLFF.

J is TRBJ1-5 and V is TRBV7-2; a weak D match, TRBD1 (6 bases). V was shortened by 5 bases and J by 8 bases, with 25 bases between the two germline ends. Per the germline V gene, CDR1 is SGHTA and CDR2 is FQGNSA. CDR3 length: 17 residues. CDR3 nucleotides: TGTGCCAGCAGCCTCGTTAGGGGGGGCTCACCCTATGAGCCCCAGCATTTT. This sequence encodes CASSLVRGGSPYEPQHF.

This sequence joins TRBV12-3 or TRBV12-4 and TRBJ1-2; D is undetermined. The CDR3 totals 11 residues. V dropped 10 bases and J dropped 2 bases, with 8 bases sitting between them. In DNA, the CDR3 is TGTGCCACACAGCTAAACTATGGCTACACCTTC. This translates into CATQLNYGYTF.

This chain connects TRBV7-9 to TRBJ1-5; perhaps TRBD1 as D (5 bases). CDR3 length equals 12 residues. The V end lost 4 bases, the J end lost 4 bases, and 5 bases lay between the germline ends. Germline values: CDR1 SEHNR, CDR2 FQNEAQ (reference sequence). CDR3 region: CASSSGNQPQHF. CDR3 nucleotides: TGTGCCAGCAGCTCAGGGAATCAGCCCCAGCATTTT.